The 11 T cell receptor beta chains reported below all come from one sample, sequenced in a study of T cells in Graves' hyperthyroidism and ophthalmopathy. Amplification of TCR beta CDR3 regions was performed using RNA transcripts as template. Researchers ran a first-round RT-PCR on the TCR CDR3 using the HTBI primer set. In TCRdb, the multiplex PCR reads were re-called with MiXCR into one record per CDR3 protein. The sample comprises fewer than 650,000 distinct CDR3 sequences, around 13% of which are singletons, and about 14% rests with the top ten. Sequenced input: blood. All receptors derive from a middle-aged woman with Graves' hyperthyroidism.

This clonotype has only a few counts. V gene TRBV9 combines with J gene TRBJ2-2; D remains unclear. The CDR3 has 12 residues. Germline CDR1 is SGDLS and CDR2 is YYNGEE. V was shortened by 0 bases and J by 7 bases, with 4 bases between the two germline ends. CDR3 region: CASSVVGGELFF. For the CDR3, the DNA is TGTGCCAGCAGCGTAGTTGGCGGGGAGCTGTTTTTT.

The chain recombines TRBV19 with TRBJ2-3, with 10 bases that match TRBD2. The trim removed 7 bases at V and 6 bases at J, leaving 13 bases unmatched. The V gene's germline CDR1 is LNHDA and CDR2 SQIVND (reference sequence). CDR3 size: 16 residues. In nucleotides, the CDR3 is TGTGCCAGTACCCGGGGACTAGCGTCGAAGGGGGATACGCAGTATTTT. Its protein product is CASTRGLASKGDTQYF.

The rearrangement uses TRBV11-1 and TRBJ2-5, with 7 bases aligning to TRBD2. Germline CDR1 reads SGHAT; CDR2 reads FQDESV (reference sequence). After removal of 7 bases from V and 2 bases from J, the junction contained 10 bases not matched to a gene. The CDR3 has 15 residues. The CDR3 protein is CASTLNRLAQETQYF. CDR3 nucleotides: TGTGCCAGCACCCTTAACCGACTAGCTCAAGAGACCCAGTACTTC. Full variable domain (rest looked up from reference TRBV11-1 and TRBJ2-5): EAEVAQSPRYKITEKSQAVAFWCDPISGHATLYWYRQILGQGPELLVQFQDESVVDDSQLPKDRFSAERLKGVDSTLKIQPAELGDSAMYLCASTLNRLAQETQYFGPGTRLLVL.

CDR3 residues: CSARDPIGPSGYEQYF. The DNA for the CDR3 is TGCAGTGCTAGAGATCCGATAGGTCCTTCCGGTTACGAGCAGTACTTC. The rearrangement links TRBV20-1 to TRBJ2-7; D not resolved. V lost 0 bases and J lost 4, with 19 bases in between. The CDR3 extends over 16 amino acids. CDR1 and CDR2 (germline): DFQATT, SNEGSKA (reference sequence).

The chain employs TRBV19 and TRBJ2-3; no clear D gene. Germline V gene lookup returns CDR1 LNHDA and CDR2 SQIVND (reference sequence). Between the trimmed V and J ends, which lost 3 bases and 2 bases, there was a span of 3 bases. This CDR3 is built from 12 residues. DNA for the CDR3: TGTGCCAGTAGTATGATCACAGATACGCAGTATTTT. Amino acid sequence: CASSMITDTQYF.

This clonotype has a count of ten or more. This sequence joins TRBV20-1 and TRBJ2-1; 7 positions match TRBD2. The CDR3 extends over 15 amino acids. CDR1 is DFQATT, CDR2 SNEGSKA, per germline (reference sequence). The junction had 7 bases not matched to a gene; V was cut back by 1 base and J by 4 bases. CDR3 coding DNA: TGCAGTGCTAGAGTGGCGGGAGCGACGTACAATGAGCAGTTCTTC. Translated, it gives CSARVAGATYNEQFF.

Many counts were recorded for this clonotype. The chain joins TRBV12-3 or TRBV12-4 to TRBJ1-6, with TRBD1 as a possible D gene (6 bases). V lost 4 bases and J 3 bases, leaving 10 bases between the germline ends. There are 15 residues in the CDR3. CDR3 residues: CASSWTVIYNSPLHF. The CDR3 region has the DNA TGTGCCAGCAGTTGGACAGTAATCTATAATTCACCCCTCCACTTT.

This clonotype was detected many times. The chain employs TRBV28 and TRBJ1-2; unclear D gene. CDR3 length: 11 amino acids. V lost 6 bases, J lost 8 bases, and 10 bases lay in between. Looked up from germline, CDR1 is MDHEN and CDR2 is SYDVKM. CDR3 sequence (DNA): TGTGCCAGCAGGGCCCTTGGCGGCTACACCTTC. Translating gives CASRALGGYTF.

Concerning this clonotype itself: Lacking the conserved final phenylalanine or tryptophan, this CDR3 likely reflects a read error. The gene calls are TRBV11-2 and TRBJ1-6; 8 nucleotides line up with TRBD1. V was clipped by 3 bases and J by 8 bases; unmatched bases: 9. Germline V CDR1 and CDR2: SGHAT, FQNNGV. This CDR3 has 16 residues. DNA of the CDR3: TGTGCCAGCAGCTTCTCCCTTACAGGGGGGGATTCACCCCTCCACTAT. Amino acid sequence: CASSFSLTGGDSPLHY.

This clonotype was found many times. The chain recombines TRBV12-3 or TRBV12-4 with TRBJ2-1; D is unresolved. The CDR3 consists of 16 residues. V was cut by 7 bases and J by 0 bases, with 16 bases left in between. DNA for the CDR3: TGTGCCAGCACCAAGAATGCTTTGAGCTCCTACAATGAGCAGTTCTTC. Protein product: CASTKNALSSYNEQFF.

This clonotype was counted a few times. The chain joins TRBV20-1 to TRBJ1-5; 10 positions agree with TRBD1. This CDR3 has 16 residues. CDR1 and CDR2 from the germline V gene are DFQATT and SNEGSKA (reference sequence). J was trimmed by 2 bases and V by 0 bases; bases with no gene match: 4. The CDR3 sequence is CSARDDRGLGNQPQHF. The CDR3 nucleotides read TGCAGTGCTAGAGACGACAGGGGGCTTGGCAATCAGCCCCAGCATTTT.